The 16 T cell receptor beta chains presented below share a single source sample, sequenced in a study of CD8+CD57+ T cells in acquired aplastic anemia. The template used for profiling TCR beta VDJ and CDR3 was genomic DNA. TCRdb re-called the reads through MiXCR, storing one row per CDR3 protein. The sample consists of roughly 250,000 distinct CDR3 sequences, around half of them appearing once. In patients chosen for sequencing, flow cytometry had shown CD8+CD57+ cell expansion. Sequencing was performed on sorted CD4+, CD8+, or CD8+CD57+ T cells (not recorded which) from PBMCs. These receptors originate from a human donor with aplastic anemia.

The chain couples TRBV20-1 to TRBJ1-1, with 7 bases lining up with TRBD1. The germline CDR1 and CDR2 sequences are DFQATT and SNEGSKA (reference sequence). There are 12 residues in the CDR3. V dropped 7 bases and J dropped 5; count of bases not matched to a gene: 7. CDR3 DNA sequence: TGCAGTGTCCCACAGGGGACGACTGAAGCTTTCTTT. Amino acid sequence: CSVPQGTTEAFF.

This clonotype came up a few times. This chain's CDR3 is CASSTQDGRNQPQHF. CDR3 bases: TGTGCCAGCAGTACTCAGGACGGACGCAATCAGCCCCAGCATTTT. The chain employs TRBV9 and TRBJ1-5, with no clear D. The germline V gene encodes CDR1 SGDLS and CDR2 YYNGEE. The CDR3 is 15 residues long. V dropped 5 bases and J dropped 2 bases, with 14 bases sitting between them. The variable domain in full, completed from reference TRBV9 and TRBJ1-5, reads DSGVTQTPKHLITATGQRVTLRCSPRSGDLSVYWYQQSLDQGLQFLIQYYNGEERAKGNILERFSAQQFPDLHSELNLSSLELGDSALYFCASSTQDGRNQPQHFGDGTRLSIL.

The table lists this clonotype with many counts. The rearrangement joins TRBV7-8 to TRBJ2-2, with TRBD2 matching 8 bases. Germline CDR1 and CDR2: SGHVS and FQNEAQ. The CDR3 is made up of 15 amino acids. With V trimmed by 2 bases and J by 4 bases, 3 bases remained unmatched. The CDR3 loop reads CASSLTRGGTGELFF. Here the CDR3 DNA reads TGTGCCAGCAGCTTAACCCGGGGGGGCACCGGGGAGCTGTTTTTT.

The V and J genes are TRBV24-1 and TRBJ2-1; D ambiguous. The CDR3 contains 11 residues. Per the germline V gene, CDR1 is KGHDR and CDR2 is SFDVKD. The V gene lost 6 bases and the J gene lost 7 bases, with 6 bases spanning the gap. CDR3 coding DNA: TGTGCCACCAGTTTGCTGAATGAGCAGTTCTTC. Its translation: CATSLLNEQFF.

This clonotype was detected ten times or more. One junction end does not reproduce the germline sequence, and a read error may be involved. This chain connects TRBV7-7 to TRBJ2-1; D possibly matches TRBD1 or TRBD2 (6 bases each). Germline V gene sequence: CDR1 SSHAT, CDR2 FNYEAQ (reference sequence). The CDR3 contains 17 residues. The DNA for the CDR3 is TGTGCTAGCAGCCCCCTATTAGGGGGGTATTCTAACAATGAGCAGTTCTTC. It is translated as CASSPLLGGYSNNEQFF.

The chain joins TRBV6-5 to TRBJ1-4; 7 nucleotides line up with TRBD1. Germline CDR1 reads MNHEY; CDR2 reads SVGAGI. The CDR3 sequence is 15 residues long. V lost 6 bases and J lost 5; bases outside the gene matches: 9. CDR3 nucleotide sequence: TGTGCCAGCAGCCCACTCGGGACAGCGAATGAAAAACTGTTTTTT. The encoded protein is CASSPLGTANEKLFF.

This chain uses TRBV6-5 with TRBJ2-1; 11 bases fit TRBD1. Germline CDR1 reads MNHEY; CDR2 reads SVGAGI. V dropped 5 bases and J dropped 3; count of bases not matched to a gene: 6. This CDR3 has 16 residues. DNA of the CDR3: TGTGCCAGCAGTCCATCCGGGACAGGGGGCTACAATGAGCAGTTCTTC. It codes for CASSPSGTGGYNEQFF.

Of note for this clonotype: A junction end diverges from the germline sequence, so it may reflect a read error. The chain couples TRBV24-1 to TRBJ2-1, with D possibly being TRBD1 (5 bases). The CDR3 sequence is 15 residues long. The germline CDR1 and CDR2 sequences are KGHDR and SFDVKD. The CDR3 bases are TGTGCCACCAGTGATAGGGGCAGTTCCTACAATGGGCAGTTCTTC. Translation: CATSDRGSSYNGQFF.

At least ten counts were recorded for this clonotype. This chain links TRBV4-2 with TRBJ2-7; D may match TRBD1 or TRBD2 (5 bases each). Trimming pared 5 bases from V and 0 bases from J, leaving 14 bases between. Germline V CDR1 and CDR2: LGHNA, YNFKEQ. The CDR3 has 15 residues. The DNA for the CDR3 is TGTGCCAGCAGCTCCCGGGACGAAAACTCCTACGAGCAGTACTTC. Encoded protein: CASSSRDENSYEQYF.

The chain employs TRBV5-1 and TRBJ1-6; 11 bases map to TRBD1. The CDR3 is 15 residues long. Germline CDR1 reads SGHRS; CDR2 reads YFSETQ. V gave up 4 bases and J gave up 10 bases; unmatched junction bases: 7. The CDR3 region is CASSQGQGGKSPLHF. The DNA of the CDR3 is TGCGCCAGCAGCCAGGGACAGGGGGGTAAGTCACCCCTCCACTTT.

The table lists this clonotype with a few counts. The chain recombines TRBV19 with TRBJ2-7; TRBD1 might be the D (6 bases). CDR1 is LNHDA, CDR2 SQIVND, per germline (reference sequence). This CDR3 spans 14 amino acids. The V gene lost 5 bases and the J gene lost 2 bases, with 13 bases spanning the gap. The chain's CDR3 is CASSVGQRTYEQYF. CDR3 nucleotide sequence: TGTGCCAGTAGTGTCGGACAGCGTACCTACGAGCAGTACTTC.

Turning to this clonotype: The junction differs from germline at one of its ends, possibly a read error. The J gene is TRBJ1-3, the V gene TRBV7-9, with D tentatively TRBD1 (5 bases). The germline V gene has CDR1 SEHNR and CDR2 FQNEAQ (reference sequence). CDR3 size: 17 residues. The DNA for the CDR3 is TGTGCCAGCAGCTTAAGGAGGGACTGGAGCTCTAGAAACACCATATATTTT. This codes for CASSLRRDWSSRNTIYF.

In this sample, this clonotype turned up a few times. The chain employs TRBV7-6 and TRBJ2-3; 8 positions agree with TRBD2. V was clipped by 0 bases and J by 4 bases; unmatched bases: 9. The CDR3 is 17 amino acids. Germline lookup yields CDR1 SGHVS and CDR2 FNYEAQ. CDR3 in amino acids: CASSLAGSGRRADTQYF. The CDR3 bases are TGTGCCAGCAGCTTAGCGGGGAGCGGGAGAAGGGCAGATACGCAGTATTTT.

This clonotype has ten or more counts. The CDR3 coding sequence is TGTGCCAGCATCCCCCGGGACGAGGACACCGGGGAGCTGTTTTTT. Translation: CASIPRDEDTGELFF. The chain couples TRBV6-5 to TRBJ2-2; either TRBD1 or TRBD2 may fit D (5 bases each). Germline V gene data show CDR1 as MNHEY and CDR2 as SVGAGI. CDR3 size: 15 residues. V lost 7 bases and J lost 3, with 15 bases in between.

This clonotype was recorded many times. The chain is built from TRBV9 and TRBJ2-2, with D unresolved. The CDR3 consists of 18 residues. V lost 2 bases and J lost 5, with 22 bases in between. Germline V gene sequence: CDR1 SGDLS, CDR2 YYNGEE. Here the CDR3 DNA reads TGTGCCAGCAGCGTCTACCCCTCGCCCAGCGTGGAGACCGGGGAGCTGTTTTTT. Its translation is CASSVYPSPSVETGELFF.

Note on this clonotype: The CDR3 end shows no conserved phenylalanine or tryptophan, and so a read error is likely. This chain links TRBV11-2 with TRBJ2-7; tentative D call: TRBD2 (6 bases). This CDR3 contains 15 residues. Trimming left V 1 base short and J 3 bases short, with 13 bases between. CDR1 SGHAT and CDR2 FQNNGV come from the germline V gene. The CDR3 coding sequence is TGTGCCAGCAGCTTAGGAGGGCAGACTAGCTACGAGCAGTACTCC. It encodes CASSLGGQTSYEQYS.